One TCR beta chain is described in this entry. Assay used: immunoSEQ multiplex PCR; TCRdb lists only in-frame clones, some missing. This sample has about 200,000 clones, with around 85% found just once. The sample is drawn from a study of blood T cell repertoires in COVID-19. Study details: Nucleic acid was either cDNA or gDNA, and it came from T cells, B-cell-depleted T cells, or PBMCs.

CDR1 LNHDA and CDR2 SQIVND come from the germline V gene (reference sequence). The length of the CDR3 is 16 residues. The trim removed 5 bases at V and 0 bases at J, leaving 3 bases unmatched. This TCR derives from a woman aged 70-85 years with COVID-19, enrolled during active disease. Input material: peripheral blood. V and J are TRBV19 and TRBJ1-4; TRBD1 agrees at 10 bases. CDR3 protein: CASSDRGPATNEKLFF. The CDR3 coding sequence is TGTGCCAGTAGTGACAGGGGGCCGGCAACTAATGAAAAACTGTTTTTT.